This T cell receptor beta chain derives from a study of CXCR3-negative and CXCR3-positive naive CD8 T cells. The method, 5' RACE with UMI labels, was used to prepare the TRB cDNA libraries. TCRdb reanalyzed the 5' RACE reads and collapses them to one entry per CDR3 protein, without DNA. The table lists fewer than 80,000 distinct CDR3 sequences. Notes on the study in general: Comparably high diversity marked both naive subsets, whereas memory CD8+ cells had much lower diversity.

A note on this clonotype: The target antigen is unknown.

Material: naive CXCR3- CD8+ T cells from blood. The subset: CD45RO-CCR7+CD27+CD95- naive CD8+ T cells lacking CXCR3 (TNR3-). The TCR sequence derives from a human donor in good health. Some clones in this sample may be carry-over from other donors' samples.

The CDR3 here is CASRSVLGQERYTF. The chain carries TRBV12-3 or TRBV12-4 and TRBJ1-2; TCRdb reports TRBD1, a call that lacks DNA to check it against. The CDR3 runs to 14 residues.